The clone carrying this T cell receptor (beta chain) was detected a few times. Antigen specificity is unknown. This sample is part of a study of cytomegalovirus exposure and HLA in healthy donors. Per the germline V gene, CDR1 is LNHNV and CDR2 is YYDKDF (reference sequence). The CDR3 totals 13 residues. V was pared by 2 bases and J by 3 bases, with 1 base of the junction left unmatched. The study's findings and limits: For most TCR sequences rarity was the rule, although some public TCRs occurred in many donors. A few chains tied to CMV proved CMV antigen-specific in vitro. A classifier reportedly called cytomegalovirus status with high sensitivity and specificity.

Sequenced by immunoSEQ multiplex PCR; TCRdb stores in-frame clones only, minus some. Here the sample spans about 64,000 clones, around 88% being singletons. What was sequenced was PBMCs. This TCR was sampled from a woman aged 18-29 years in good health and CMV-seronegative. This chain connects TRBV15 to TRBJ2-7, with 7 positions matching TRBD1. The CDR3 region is CATSRPGGYEQYF. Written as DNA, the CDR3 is TGTGCCACCAGCAGACCAGGGGGCTACGAGCAGTACTTC. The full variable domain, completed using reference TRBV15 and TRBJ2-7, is DAMVIQNPRYQVTQFGKPVTLSCSQTLNHNVMYWYQQKSSQAPKLLFHYYDKDFNNEADTPDNFQSRRPNTSFCFLDIRSPGLGDTAMYLCATSRPGGYEQYFGPGTRLTVT.